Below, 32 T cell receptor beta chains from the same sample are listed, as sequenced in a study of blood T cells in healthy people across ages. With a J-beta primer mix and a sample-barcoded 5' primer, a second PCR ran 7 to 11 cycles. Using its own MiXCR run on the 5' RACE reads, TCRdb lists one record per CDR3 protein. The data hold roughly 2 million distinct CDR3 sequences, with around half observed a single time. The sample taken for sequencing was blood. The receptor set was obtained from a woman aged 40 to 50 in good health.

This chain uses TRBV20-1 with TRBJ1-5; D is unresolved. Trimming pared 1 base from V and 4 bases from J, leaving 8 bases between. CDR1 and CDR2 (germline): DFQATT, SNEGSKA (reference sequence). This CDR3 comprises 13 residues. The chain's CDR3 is CSARGSENQPQHF. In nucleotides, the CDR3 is TGCAGTGCTAGAGGTTCGGAAAATCAGCCCCAGCATTTT.

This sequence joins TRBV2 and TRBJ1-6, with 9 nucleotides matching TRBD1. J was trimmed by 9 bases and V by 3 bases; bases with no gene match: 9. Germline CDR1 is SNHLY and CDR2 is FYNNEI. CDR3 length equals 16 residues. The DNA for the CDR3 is TGTGCCAGCAGTGATACAGGGGGCTCCAGACCTTCACCCCTCCACTTT. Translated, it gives CASSDTGGSRPSPLHF. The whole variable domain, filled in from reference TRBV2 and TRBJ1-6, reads EPEVTQTPSHQVTQMGQEVILRCVPISNHLYFYWYRQILGQKVEFLVSFYNNEISEKSEIFDDQFSVERPDGSNFTLKIRSTKLEDSAMYFCASSDTGGSRPSPLHFGNGTRLTVT.

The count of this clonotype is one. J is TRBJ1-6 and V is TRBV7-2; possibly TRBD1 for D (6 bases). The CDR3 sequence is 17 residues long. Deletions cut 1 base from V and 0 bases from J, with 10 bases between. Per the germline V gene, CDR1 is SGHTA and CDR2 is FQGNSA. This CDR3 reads CASSLVPGASYNSPLHF. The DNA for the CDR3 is TGTGCCAGCAGCTTAGTGCCGGGGGCCTCCTATAATTCACCCCTCCACTTT. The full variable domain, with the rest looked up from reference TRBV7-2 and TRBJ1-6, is GAGVSQSPSNKVTEKGKDVELRCDPISGHTALYWYRQSLGQGLEFLIYFQGNSAPDKSGLPSDRFSAERTGGSVSTLTIQRTQQEDSAVYLCASSLVPGASYNSPLHFGNGTRLTVT.

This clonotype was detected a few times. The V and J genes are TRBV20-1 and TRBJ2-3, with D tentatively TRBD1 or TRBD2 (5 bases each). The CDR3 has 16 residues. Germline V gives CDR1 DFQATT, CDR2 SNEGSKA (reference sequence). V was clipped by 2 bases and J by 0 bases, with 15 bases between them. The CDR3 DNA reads TGCAGTGCTAGAAGAGGGACGAGCACTAGCACAGATACGCAGTATTTT. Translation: CSARRGTSTSTDTQYF.

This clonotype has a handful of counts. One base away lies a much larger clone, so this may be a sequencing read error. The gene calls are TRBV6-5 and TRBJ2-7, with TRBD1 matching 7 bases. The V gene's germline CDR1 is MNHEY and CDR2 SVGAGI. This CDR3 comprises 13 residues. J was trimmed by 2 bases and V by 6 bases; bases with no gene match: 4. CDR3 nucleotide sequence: TGTGCCAGCAGGTTCGGGACAGCCTACGAGCAGTACTTC. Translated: CASRFGTAYEQYF.

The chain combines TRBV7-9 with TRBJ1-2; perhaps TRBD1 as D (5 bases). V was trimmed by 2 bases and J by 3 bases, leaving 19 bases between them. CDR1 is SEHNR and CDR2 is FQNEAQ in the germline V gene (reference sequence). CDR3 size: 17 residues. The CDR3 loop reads CASSLTSIRERDYGYTF. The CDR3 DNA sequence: TGTGCCAGCAGCTTAACTAGCATCAGGGAGAGGGACTATGGCTACACCTTC.

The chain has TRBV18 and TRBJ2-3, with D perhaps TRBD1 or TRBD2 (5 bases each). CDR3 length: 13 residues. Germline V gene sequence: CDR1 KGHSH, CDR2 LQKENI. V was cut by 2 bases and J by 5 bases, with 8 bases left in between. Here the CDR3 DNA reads TGTGCCAGCTCACCATGGGACGGAGATACGCAGTATTTT. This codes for CASSPWDGDTQYF.

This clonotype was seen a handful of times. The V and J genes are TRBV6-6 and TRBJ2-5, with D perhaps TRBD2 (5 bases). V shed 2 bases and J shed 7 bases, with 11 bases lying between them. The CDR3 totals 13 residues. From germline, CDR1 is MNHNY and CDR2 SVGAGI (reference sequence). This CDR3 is CASSYEGLWTQYF. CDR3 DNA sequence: TGTGCCAGCAGTTACGAGGGTTTGTGGACCCAGTACTTC.

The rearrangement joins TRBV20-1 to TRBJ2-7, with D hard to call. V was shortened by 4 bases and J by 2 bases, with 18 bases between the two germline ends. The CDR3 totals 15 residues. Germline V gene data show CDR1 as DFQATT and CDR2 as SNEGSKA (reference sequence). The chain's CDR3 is CSANPVSSAAYEQYF. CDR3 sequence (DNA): TGCAGTGCTAACCCGGTGTCGTCGGCGGCCTACGAGCAGTACTTC.

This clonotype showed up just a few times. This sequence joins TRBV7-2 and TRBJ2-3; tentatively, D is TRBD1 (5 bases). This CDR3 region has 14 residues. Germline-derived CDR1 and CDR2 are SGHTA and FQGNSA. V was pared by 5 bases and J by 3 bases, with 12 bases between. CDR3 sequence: CASSPPTATDTQYF. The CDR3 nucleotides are TGTGCCAGCAGCCCGCCGACAGCGACAGATACGCAGTATTTT.

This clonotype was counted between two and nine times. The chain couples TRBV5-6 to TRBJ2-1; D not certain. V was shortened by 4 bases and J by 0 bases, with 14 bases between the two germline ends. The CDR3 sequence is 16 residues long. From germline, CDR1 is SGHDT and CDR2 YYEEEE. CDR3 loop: CASSAQPISSYNEQFF. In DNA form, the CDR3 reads TGTGCCAGCAGCGCTCAGCCGATTAGCTCCTACAATGAGCAGTTCTTC.

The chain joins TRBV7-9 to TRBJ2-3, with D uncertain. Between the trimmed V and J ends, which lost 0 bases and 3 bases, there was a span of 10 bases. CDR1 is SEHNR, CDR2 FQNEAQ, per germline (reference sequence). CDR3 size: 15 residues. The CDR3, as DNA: TGTGCCAGCAGCTTAGCGTTTAGCTTGACAGATACGCAGTATTTT. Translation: CASSLAFSLTDTQYF.

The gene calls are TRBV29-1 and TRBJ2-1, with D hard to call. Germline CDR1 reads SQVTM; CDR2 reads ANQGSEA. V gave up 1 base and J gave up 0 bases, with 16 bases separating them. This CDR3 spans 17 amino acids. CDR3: CSVEGTPGSYSYNEQFF. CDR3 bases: TGCAGCGTTGAAGGAACTCCGGGCAGTTACTCCTACAATGAGCAGTTCTTC.

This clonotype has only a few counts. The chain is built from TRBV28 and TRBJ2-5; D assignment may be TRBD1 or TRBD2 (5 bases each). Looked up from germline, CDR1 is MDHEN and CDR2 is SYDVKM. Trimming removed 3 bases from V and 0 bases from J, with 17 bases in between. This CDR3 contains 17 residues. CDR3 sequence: CASSLRVTEPHQETQYF. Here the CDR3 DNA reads TGTGCCAGCAGTTTGAGGGTGACAGAGCCCCACCAAGAGACCCAGTACTTC.

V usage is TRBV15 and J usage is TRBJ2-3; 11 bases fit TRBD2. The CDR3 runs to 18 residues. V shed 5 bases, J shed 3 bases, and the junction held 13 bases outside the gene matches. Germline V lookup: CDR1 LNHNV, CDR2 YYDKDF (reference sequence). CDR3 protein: CATSQLAGVRTSTDTQYF. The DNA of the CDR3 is TGTGCCACCAGCCAACTAGCGGGGGTTCGGACGTCTACAGATACGCAGTATTTT.

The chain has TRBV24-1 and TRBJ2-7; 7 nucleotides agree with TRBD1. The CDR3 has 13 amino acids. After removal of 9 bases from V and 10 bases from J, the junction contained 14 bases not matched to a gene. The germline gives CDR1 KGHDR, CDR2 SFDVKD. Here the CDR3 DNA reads TGTGCCACCTCAACAGGGGCAGGGGAGATCCAGTACTTC. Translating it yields CATSTGAGEIQYF.

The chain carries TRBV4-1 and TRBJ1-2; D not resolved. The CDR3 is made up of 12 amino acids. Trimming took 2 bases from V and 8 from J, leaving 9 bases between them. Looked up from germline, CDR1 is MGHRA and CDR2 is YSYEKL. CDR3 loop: CASSQNQRGYTF. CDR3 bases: TGCGCCAGCAGCCAAAATCAGAGGGGCTACACCTTC.

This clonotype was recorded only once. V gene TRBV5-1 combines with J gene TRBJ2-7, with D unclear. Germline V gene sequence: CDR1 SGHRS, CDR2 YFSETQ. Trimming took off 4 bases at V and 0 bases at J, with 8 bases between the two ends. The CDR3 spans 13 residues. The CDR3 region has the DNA TGCGCCAGCAGCAATCCCGGCTCCTACGAGCAGTACTTC. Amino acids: CASSNPGSYEQYF. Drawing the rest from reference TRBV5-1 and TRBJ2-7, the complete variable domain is KAGVTQTPRYLIKTRGQQVTLSCSPISGHRSVSWYQQTPGQGLQFLFEYFSETQRNKGNFPGRFSGRQFSNSRSEMNVSTLELGDSALYLCASSNPGSYEQYFGPGTRLTVT.

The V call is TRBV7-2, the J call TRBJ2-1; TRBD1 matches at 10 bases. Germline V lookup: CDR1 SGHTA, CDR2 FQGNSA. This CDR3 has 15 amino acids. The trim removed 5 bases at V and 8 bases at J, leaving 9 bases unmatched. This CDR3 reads CASSELGQGRDEQFF. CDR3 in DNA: TGTGCCAGCAGCGAGCTGGGACAGGGGCGTGATGAGCAGTTCTTC.

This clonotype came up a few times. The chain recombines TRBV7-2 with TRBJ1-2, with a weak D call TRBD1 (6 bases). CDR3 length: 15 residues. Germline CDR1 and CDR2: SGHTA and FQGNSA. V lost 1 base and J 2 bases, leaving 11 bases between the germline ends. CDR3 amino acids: CASSLVQRGNYGYTF. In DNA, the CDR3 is TGTGCCAGCAGCTTAGTCCAAAGGGGGAACTATGGCTACACCTTC.

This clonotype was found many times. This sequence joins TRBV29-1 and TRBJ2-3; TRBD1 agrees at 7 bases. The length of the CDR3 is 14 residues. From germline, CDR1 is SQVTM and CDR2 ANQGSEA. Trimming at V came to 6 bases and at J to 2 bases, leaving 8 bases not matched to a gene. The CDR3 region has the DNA TGCAGCGTATCGGGACAGCTCATCACAGATACGCAGTATTTT. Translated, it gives CSVSGQLITDTQYF.

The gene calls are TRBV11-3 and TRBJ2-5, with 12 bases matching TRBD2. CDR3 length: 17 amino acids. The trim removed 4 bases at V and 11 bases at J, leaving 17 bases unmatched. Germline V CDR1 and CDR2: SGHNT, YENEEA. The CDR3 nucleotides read TGTGCCAGCAGCTCTCCCTCGCTAGCGGGGGGGCCTAATGAGCAGTACTTC. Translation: CASSSPSLAGGPNEQYF.

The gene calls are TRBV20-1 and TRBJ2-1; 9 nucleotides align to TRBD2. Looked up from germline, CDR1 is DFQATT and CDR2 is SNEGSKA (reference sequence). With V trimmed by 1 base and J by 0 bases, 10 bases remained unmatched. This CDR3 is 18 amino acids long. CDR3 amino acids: CSARVFAGGSSSYNEQFF. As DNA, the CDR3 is TGCAGTGCTAGAGTCTTCGCGGGGGGGAGCAGCTCCTACAATGAGCAGTTCTTC.

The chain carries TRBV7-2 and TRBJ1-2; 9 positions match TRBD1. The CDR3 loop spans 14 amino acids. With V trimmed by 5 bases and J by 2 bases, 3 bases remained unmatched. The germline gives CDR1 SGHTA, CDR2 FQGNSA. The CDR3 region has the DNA TGTGCCAGCAGCGAGACAGGGGGGAACTATGGCTACACCTTC. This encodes CASSETGGNYGYTF.

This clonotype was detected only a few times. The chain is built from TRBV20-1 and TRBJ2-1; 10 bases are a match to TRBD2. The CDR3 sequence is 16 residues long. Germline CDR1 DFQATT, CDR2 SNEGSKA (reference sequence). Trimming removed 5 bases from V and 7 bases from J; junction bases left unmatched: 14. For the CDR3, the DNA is TGCAGTGCTCAAGCCGTACTAGCGGGGAGGAGGAATGAGCAGTTCTTC. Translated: CSAQAVLAGRRNEQFF.

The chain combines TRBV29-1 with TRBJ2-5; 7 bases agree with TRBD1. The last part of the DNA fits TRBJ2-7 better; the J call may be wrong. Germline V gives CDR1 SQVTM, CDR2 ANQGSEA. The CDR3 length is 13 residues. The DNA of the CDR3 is TGCAGCGTTGAAGAGGGACAGTCCTACGAGCAGTACTTC. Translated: CSVEEGQSYEQYF.

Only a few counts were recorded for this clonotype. The CDR3, as DNA: TGCAGCACGACTAGAGTAGCCAAAAACATTCAGTACTTC. Translating it yields CSTTRVAKNIQYF. The gene calls are TRBV20-1 and TRBJ2-4; D might be TRBD2 (6 bases). The CDR3 consists of 13 residues. CDR1 is DFQATT and CDR2 is SNEGSKA in the germline V gene (reference sequence).

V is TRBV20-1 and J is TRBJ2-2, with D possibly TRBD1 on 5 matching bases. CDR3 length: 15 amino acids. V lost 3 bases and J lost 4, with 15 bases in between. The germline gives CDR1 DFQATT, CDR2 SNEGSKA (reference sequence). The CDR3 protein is CSASGRAKGTGELFF. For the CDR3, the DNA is TGCAGTGCTAGTGGCAGGGCCAAGGGCACCGGGGAGCTGTTTTTT.

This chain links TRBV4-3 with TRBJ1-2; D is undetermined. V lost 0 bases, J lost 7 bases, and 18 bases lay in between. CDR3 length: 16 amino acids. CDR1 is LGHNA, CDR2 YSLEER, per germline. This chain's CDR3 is CASSQEFEILRCGYTF. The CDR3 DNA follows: TGCGCCAGCAGCCAAGAGTTCGAGATACTACGCTGTGGCTACACCTTC.

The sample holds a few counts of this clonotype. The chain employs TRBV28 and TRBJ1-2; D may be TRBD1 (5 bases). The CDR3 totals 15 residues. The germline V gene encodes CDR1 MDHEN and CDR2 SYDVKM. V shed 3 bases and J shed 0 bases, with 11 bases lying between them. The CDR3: CASSFSGVANYGYTF. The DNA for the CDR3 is TGTGCCAGCAGTTTTTCGGGGGTAGCTAACTATGGCTACACCTTC.

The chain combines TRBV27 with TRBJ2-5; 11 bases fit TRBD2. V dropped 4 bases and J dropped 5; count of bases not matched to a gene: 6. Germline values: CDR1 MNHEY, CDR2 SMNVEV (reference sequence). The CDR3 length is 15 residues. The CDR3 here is CASSWLAGGPETQYF. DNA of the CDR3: TGTGCCAGCAGTTGGCTAGCGGGGGGCCCGGAGACCCAGTACTTC.

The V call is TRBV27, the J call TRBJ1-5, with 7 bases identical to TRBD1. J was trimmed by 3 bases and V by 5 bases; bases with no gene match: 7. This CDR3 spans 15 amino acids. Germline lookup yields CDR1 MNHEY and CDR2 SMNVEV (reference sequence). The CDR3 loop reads CASSLHRGDNQPQHF. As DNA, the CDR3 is TGTGCCAGCAGTCTTCACAGGGGTGACAATCAGCCCCAGCATTTT.